The clone carrying this T cell receptor beta chain was seen a handful of times. It was with unique molecular identifiers that the TCRbeta library was prepared. TCRdb redid the calling of the PCR reads with MiXCR, one entry per CDR3 protein. The table includes roughly 200,000 distinct CDR3 sequences, about a tenth detected once. V gave up 4 bases and J gave up 0 bases, with 16 bases separating them. This CDR3 contains 16 residues. Looked up from germline, CDR1 is SGHRS and CDR2 is YFSETQ. The data stem from a study of T-cell reconstitution after alpha-beta-depleted transplantation in children. The origin of this receptor is a human donor who donated a stem cell graft to a child with acute lymphoblastic leukemia. This material consisted of PBMCs from the stem cell graft donor, taken from the stem cell graft. The chain recombines TRBV5-1 with TRBJ1-2; unclear D gene. CDR3 coding DNA: TGCGCCAGCAGCCCGGATCTCGGACCCGCTAACTATGGCTACACCTTC. Residues: CASSPDLGPANYGYTF.